Listed here are 6 T cell receptor beta chains from one sample, sequenced in a study of cytomegalovirus exposure and HLA in healthy donors. 60 Vbeta and 13 Jbeta primers were used in PCR. Method: immunoSEQ multiplex PCR; TCRdb's copy keeps in-frame clones and lacks some. The sample's table shows about 32,000 clones. The sequencing input was PBMCs. The receptor source for this set is a female donor in good health and CMV-seronegative.

This chain connects TRBV6-1 to TRBJ1-1; D gene unclear. Per germline, CDR1 MNHNS and CDR2 SASEGT. The CDR3 spans 14 residues. V lost 4 bases, J lost 1 base, and 10 bases lay in between. The CDR3 region has the DNA TGTGCCAGCAGTGTATTGTCGGGGAACACTGAAGCTTTCTTT. Translating it yields CASSVLSGNTEAFF.

The rearrangement uses TRBV6-4 and TRBJ2-7; D remains ambiguous. CDR1 and CDR2 (germline): MRHNA, SNTAGT. This CDR3 has 13 amino acids. With 3 bases removed from V and 1 base from J, the gap between germline ends came to 7 bases. The CDR3 loop reads CASSEKESYEQYF. The CDR3 DNA reads as TGTGCCAGCAGTGAGAAGGAGTCCTACGAGCAGTACTTC.

This rearrangement joins TRBV19 to TRBJ2-2, with TRBD1 matching 10 bases. The junction had 18 bases not matched to a gene; V was cut back by 10 bases and J by 4 bases. The CDR3 loop spans 18 amino acids. CDR1 and CDR2 (germline): LNHDA, SQIVND (reference sequence). The CDR3: CATIPRGGTGVSTGELFF. Here the CDR3 DNA reads TGTGCCACCATACCCAGGGGCGGGACAGGGGTATCCACCGGGGAGCTGTTTTTT. The full variable domain, its missing parts supplied by reference TRBV19 and TRBJ2-2, is DGGITQSPKYLFRKEGQNVTLSCEQNLNHDAMYWYRQDPGQGLRLIYYSQIVNDFQKGDIAEGYSVSREKKESFPLTVTSAQKNPTAFYLCATIPRGGTGVSTGELFFGEGSRLTVL.

The chain has TRBV7-6 and TRBJ2-5, with TRBD2 matching 12 bases. Germline CDR1 and CDR2: SGHVS and FNYEAQ. The V segment lost 5 bases and the J segment 9 bases; nucleotides outside the gene matches: 10. This CDR3 comprises 15 residues. This CDR3 is CASSPTSGGSASQYF. CDR3 nucleotides: TGTGCCAGCAGCCCCACTAGCGGGGGGTCGGCGTCCCAGTACTTC. Variable domain in full (rest from reference TRBV7-6 and TRBJ2-5): GAGVSQSPRYKVTKRGQDVALRCDPISGHVSLYWYRQALGQGPEFLTYFNYEAQQDKSGLPNDRFSAERPEGSISTLTIQRTEQRDSAMYRCASSPTSGGSASQYFGPGTRLLVL.

This chain uses TRBV12-2 with TRBJ1-2; the D call TRBD1 from the table was never checked on the DNA. TRBV12-2 represents a pseudogene. The CDR3 has 16 residues. The CDR3 sequence is CASRLASYRGNYGYTF. CDR3 bases: TGTGCAAGTCGCTTAGCAAGCTACAGGGGGAACTATGGCTACACCTTC.

The chain uses TRBV9 and TRBJ1-1, with D uncertain. This CDR3 is 13 amino acids long. V was trimmed by 2 bases and J by 0 bases, leaving 5 bases between them. CDR1 is SGDLS, CDR2 YYNGEE, per germline. CDR3 loop: CASSVALNTEAFF. CDR3 bases: TGTGCCAGCAGCGTGGCCCTGAACACTGAAGCTTTCTTT.